These 14 T cell receptor beta chains came from one sample sequenced in a study of cytomegalovirus exposure and HLA in healthy donors. The study ran its PCR with 60 Vbeta and 13 Jbeta primers. TCRdb's copy holds only in-frame clones and misses some; the assay was immunoSEQ multiplex PCR. In the table there are about 130,000 clones, about two thirds of which are singletons. Sequencing was performed on PBMCs. These receptors came from a man aged 40-49 years in good health and CMV-seropositive.

The V gene is TRBV11-1, the J gene TRBJ2-7; 7 bases match TRBD2. The CDR3 sequence is 14 residues long. Unmatched junction bases numbered 3, after V lost 4 bases and J lost 0 bases. In germline, CDR1 is SGHAT, CDR2 FQDESV (reference sequence). CDR3 nucleotide sequence: TGTGCCAGCAGCTCTTGGGGGGGCTCCTACGAGCAGTACTTC. Translated: CASSSWGGSYEQYF.

CDR3 sequence reads: CASSQGDPEALYGYTF. CDR3 DNA: TGTGCCAGCTCCCAGGGGGATCCGGAGGCCCTATATGGCTACACCTTC. The chain recombines TRBV18 with TRBJ1-2, with 7 bases lining up with TRBD1. The CDR3 contains 16 residues. Germline CDR1 and CDR2: KGHSH and LQKENI. The trim removed 6 bases at V and 5 bases at J, leaving 15 bases unmatched.

The chain employs TRBV5-6 and TRBJ1-4; TRBD1 matches 9 bases. The germline CDR1 and CDR2 sequences are SGHDT and YYEEEE. The CDR3 totals 15 residues. V lost 5 bases, J lost 2 bases, and 4 bases stayed unmatched. In DNA form, the CDR3 reads TGTGCCAGCAGTCGACAGGGGGTGACTAATGAAAAACTGTTTTTT. Its translation: CASSRQGVTNEKLFF. Full variable domain (rest looked up from reference TRBV5-6 and TRBJ1-4): DAGVTQSPTHLIKTRGQQVTLRCSPKSGHDTVSWYQQALGQGPQFIFQYYEEEERQRGNFPDRFSGHQFPNYSSELNVNALLLGDSALYLCASSRQGVTNEKLFFGSGTQLSVL.

The sample holds a few counts of this clone. The J gene is TRBJ2-5, the V gene TRBV28, with D hard to call. The J call may be mistaken, given a closer DNA end match to TRBJ2-7. Germline V gene data show CDR1 as MDHEN and CDR2 as SYDVKM. The CDR3 is 14 residues long. The chain's CDR3 is CASSPAMGTYEQYF. For the CDR3, the DNA is TGTGCCAGCAGCCCCGCGATGGGCACCTACGAGCAGTACTTC.

This clone was observed a handful of times. The chain employs TRBV27 and TRBJ2-7; 7 bases are a match to TRBD2. The V and J ends lost 4 bases and 2 bases, in that order; junction bases with no gene match: 11. Germline CDR1 MNHEY, CDR2 SMNVEV (reference sequence). CDR3 length: 16 residues. This chain's CDR3 is CASSSVAGVNTYEQYF. In nucleotides, the CDR3 is TGTGCCAGCAGTTCCGTGGCGGGGGTAAACACCTACGAGCAGTACTTC.

This clone was recorded a few times. The chain employs TRBV2 and TRBJ2-3; D remains unclear. CDR1 SNHLY and CDR2 FYNNEI come from the germline V gene. Trimming shortened V by 4 bases and J by 6 bases, and 8 bases separated the two germline ends. The CDR3 contains 12 residues. The CDR3 DNA is TGTGCCAGCAGTGTACATGATGATACGCAGTATTTT. Translating gives CASSVHDDTQYF. Full variable domain (rest looked up from reference TRBV2 and TRBJ2-3): EPEVTQTPSHQVTQMGQEVILRCVPISNHLYFYWYRQILGQKVEFLVSFYNNEISEKSEIFDDQFSVERPDGSNFTLKIRSTKLEDSAMYFCASSVHDDTQYFGPGTRLTVL.

This clone was picked up one time. This chain uses TRBV19 with TRBJ2-6; no definite D call. CDR1 and CDR2 (germline): LNHDA, SQIVND (reference sequence). V dropped 3 bases and J dropped 2 bases, with 8 bases sitting between them. This CDR3 spans 15 amino acids. DNA for the CDR3: TGTGCCAGTAGTATCAGGAAGGCTGGGGCCAACGTCCTGACTTTC. This translates into CASSIRKAGANVLTF.

The chain carries TRBV30 and TRBJ1-1, with D unresolved. The germline V and J ends were trimmed by 3 bases and 6 bases, with 11 bases remaining between them. The germline V gene has CDR1 GTSNPN and CDR2 SVGIG (reference sequence). This CDR3 spans 12 amino acids. As DNA, the CDR3 is TGTGCCTGGAGCCCTGGCCTCCCTGAAGCTTTCTTT. It codes for CAWSPGLPEAFF. Combining the CDR3 with reference TRBV30 and TRBJ1-1 gives the whole variable domain SQTIHQWPATLVQPVGSPLSLECTVEGTSNPNLYWYRQAAGRGLQLLFYSVGIGQISSEVPQNLSASRPQDRQFILSSKKLLLSDSGFYLCAWSPGLPEAFFGQGTRLTVV.

The gene calls are TRBV2 and TRBJ2-1; 7 bases line up with TRBD1. Germline CDR1 is SNHLY and CDR2 is FYNNEI. CDR3 length: 15 residues. V lost 6 bases, J lost 2 bases, and 7 bases stayed unmatched. CDR3 nucleotide sequence: TGTGCCAGCAGGACTACAGGGGTTCCCTACAATGAGCAGTTCTTC. As protein: CASRTTGVPYNEQFF.

This chain connects TRBV5-4 to TRBJ2-3; 11 positions agree with TRBD2. CDR1 is SGHNT and CDR2 is YYREEE in the germline V gene (reference sequence). V gave up 4 bases and J gave up 0 bases; unmatched junction bases: 7. CDR3 length: 17 amino acids. The CDR3 spells CASSTRLAGPSTDTQYF. DNA of the CDR3: TGTGCCAGCAGCACCCGACTAGCGGGGCCTAGCACAGATACGCAGTATTTT. Full variable domain (remainder filled in from reference TRBV5-4 and TRBJ2-3): ETGVTQSPTHLIKTRGQQVTLRCSSQSGHNTVSWYQQALGQGPQFIFQYYREEENGRGNFPPRFSGLQFPNYSSELNVNALELDDSALYLCASSTRLAGPSTDTQYFGPGTRLTVL.

The chain is built from TRBV7-8 and TRBJ1-1; possibly TRBD1 for D (6 bases). In germline, CDR1 is SGHVS, CDR2 FQNEAQ. Trimming stripped 1 base from V and 1 base from J, with 7 bases between. This CDR3 is built from 14 residues. The CDR3 loop is CASSLVGGNTEAFF. The CDR3 DNA reads TGTGCCAGCAGCTTAGTAGGGGGGAACACTGAAGCTTTCTTT.

This sequence joins TRBV7-2 and TRBJ2-7; perhaps TRBD2 as D (6 bases). Trimming stripped 1 base from V and 0 bases from J, with 13 bases between. CDR3 length: 16 residues. The V gene's germline CDR1 is SGHTA and CDR2 FQGNSA. CDR3 protein: CASSLVGGGNSYEQYF. For the CDR3, the DNA is TGTGCCAGCAGCTTAGTGGGTGGCGGGAACTCCTACGAGCAGTACTTC.

The gene calls are TRBV2 and TRBJ1-5, with TRBD1 identical over 8 bases. The junction had 9 bases not matched to a gene; V was cut back by 8 bases and J by 0 bases. Germline values: CDR1 SNHLY, CDR2 FYNNEI. CDR3 length equals 16 residues. The CDR3 region is CASGAGTGYSNQPQHF. In nucleotides, the CDR3 is TGTGCCAGCGGCGCGGGGACAGGATATAGCAATCAGCCCCAGCATTTT. Supplemented by reference TRBV2 and TRBJ1-5, the full variable domain reads EPEVTQTPSHQVTQMGQEVILRCVPISNHLYFYWYRQILGQKVEFLVSFYNNEISEKSEIFDDQFSVERPDGSNFTLKIRSTKLEDSAMYFCASGAGTGYSNQPQHFGDGTRLSIL.

The table lists this clone with a few counts. V is TRBV5-1 and J is TRBJ2-1; TRBD2 aligns across 11 bases. Germline V gene data show CDR1 as SGHRS and CDR2 as YFSETQ. The CDR3 has 19 amino acids. V gave up 4 bases and J gave up 0 bases; unmatched junction bases: 12. The DNA for the CDR3 is TGCGCCAGCAGCGGCTCTAGCGGGGGGCGACAAAGCTCCTACAATGAGCAGTTCTTC. Translated: CASSGSSGGRQSSYNEQFF.